This T cell receptor beta chain was sequenced in a study of blood T cell repertoires in COVID-19. At the level of the study: The study drew acute and convalescent COVID-19 samples from the United States, Italy and Spain.

CDR1 and CDR2 (germline): LNHDA, SQIVND (reference sequence). The germline V and J ends were trimmed by 10 bases and 4 bases, with 14 bases remaining between them. This CDR3 is 13 amino acids long. Generated by immunoSEQ multiplex PCR, the TCRdb table keeps only in-frame clones and is missing some. The data show around 250,000 clones, with approximately 90% seen just once and approximately 4% held by the top ten. The receptor was isolated from a woman under 40 with acute COVID-19. The chain employs TRBV19 and TRBJ2-1; TRBD2 is a possible D gene (6 bases). The sequenced material came from PBMCs or T cells enriched from blood (not recorded which). CDR3 protein: CATSSDAYNEQFF. The CDR3 bases are TGTGCCACTTCTAGCGACGCTTACAATGAGCAGTTCTTC.